The clone carrying this T cell receptor beta chain occurred many times. The source material, RNA transcripts, was used to amplify TCR beta CDR3 regions. Using the HTBI primer set, a first-round RT-PCR was run on the TCR CDR3. TCRdb processed the multiplex PCR reads anew with MiXCR; each CDR3 protein has one entry. This table holds over 300,000 distinct CDR3 sequences, around 14% found once. Trimming shortened V by 2 bases and J by 0 bases, and 9 bases separated the two germline ends. The CDR3 runs 15 residues. The germline V gene has CDR1 SGHTA and CDR2 FQGNSA. Diagnoses rested on clinical symptoms, serum thyroxine and TRAb, thyroid ultrasound and orbital computed tomography. This sample is drawn from a study of T cells in Graves' hyperthyroidism and ophthalmopathy.

The clonotype comes from a woman aged 55-70 years with Graves' hyperthyroidism. V usage is TRBV7-2 and J usage is TRBJ2-3; weak D call: TRBD1 (6 bases). The source material was blood. DNA of the CDR3: TGTGCCAGCAGCTTAAGACAGGCGAGCACAGATACGCAGTATTTT. Encoded protein: CASSLRQASTDTQYF.